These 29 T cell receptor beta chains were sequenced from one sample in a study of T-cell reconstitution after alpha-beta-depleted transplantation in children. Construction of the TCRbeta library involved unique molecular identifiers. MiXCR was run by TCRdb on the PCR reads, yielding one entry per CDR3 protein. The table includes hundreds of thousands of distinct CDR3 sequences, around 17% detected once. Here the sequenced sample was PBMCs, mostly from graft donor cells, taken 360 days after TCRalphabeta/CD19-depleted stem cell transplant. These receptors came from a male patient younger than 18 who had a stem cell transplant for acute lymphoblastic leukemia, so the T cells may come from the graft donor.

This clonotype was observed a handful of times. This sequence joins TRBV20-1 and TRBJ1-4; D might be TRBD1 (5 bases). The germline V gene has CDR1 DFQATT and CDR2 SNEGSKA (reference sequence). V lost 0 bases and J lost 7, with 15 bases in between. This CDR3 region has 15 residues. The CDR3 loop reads CSARDWKGRAEKLFF. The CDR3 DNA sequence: TGCAGTGCTAGAGATTGGAAGGGGCGGGCTGAAAAACTGTTTTTT.

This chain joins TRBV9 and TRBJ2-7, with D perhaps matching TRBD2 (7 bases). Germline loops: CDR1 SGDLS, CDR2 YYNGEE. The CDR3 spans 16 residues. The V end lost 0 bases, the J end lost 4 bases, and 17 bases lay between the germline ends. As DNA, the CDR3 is TGTGCCAGCAGCGTAGGGGGGGGCACTTTAAGGTACGAGCAGTACTTC. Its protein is CASSVGGGTLRYEQYF.

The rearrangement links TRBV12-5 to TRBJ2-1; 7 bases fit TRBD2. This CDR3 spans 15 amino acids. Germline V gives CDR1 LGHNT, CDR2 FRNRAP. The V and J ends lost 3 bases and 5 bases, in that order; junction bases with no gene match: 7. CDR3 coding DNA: TGTGCTAGTGGTTTCGCTCTAGCGGTCGACAATGAGCAGTTCTTC. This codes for CASGFALAVDNEQFF.

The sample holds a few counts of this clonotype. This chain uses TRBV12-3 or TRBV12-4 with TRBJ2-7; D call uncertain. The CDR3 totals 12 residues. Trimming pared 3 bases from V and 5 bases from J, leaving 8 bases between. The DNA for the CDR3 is TGTGCCAGCAGTTTTTCAGTTGACGAGCAGTACTTC. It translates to CASSFSVDEQYF.

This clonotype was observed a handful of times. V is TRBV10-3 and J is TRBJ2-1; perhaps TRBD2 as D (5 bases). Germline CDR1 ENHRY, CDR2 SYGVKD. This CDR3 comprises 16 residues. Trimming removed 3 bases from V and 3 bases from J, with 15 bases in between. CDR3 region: CAISEGRRQIYNEQFF. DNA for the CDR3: TGTGCCATCAGTGAAGGGCGGAGGCAAATCTACAATGAGCAGTTCTTC.

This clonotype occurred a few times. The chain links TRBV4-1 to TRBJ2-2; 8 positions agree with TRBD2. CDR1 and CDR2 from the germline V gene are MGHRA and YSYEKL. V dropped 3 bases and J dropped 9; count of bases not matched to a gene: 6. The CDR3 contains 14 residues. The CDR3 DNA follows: TGCGCCAGCAGCCACGGGCGGGGGGAAAGGGAGCTGTTTTTT. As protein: CASSHGRGERELFF.

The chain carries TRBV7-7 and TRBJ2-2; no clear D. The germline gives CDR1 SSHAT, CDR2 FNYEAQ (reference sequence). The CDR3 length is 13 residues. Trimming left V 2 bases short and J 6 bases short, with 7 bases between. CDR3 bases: TGTGCCAGCAGCTTAAGCCCCGCCGGGGAGCTGTTTTTT. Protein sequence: CASSLSPAGELFF. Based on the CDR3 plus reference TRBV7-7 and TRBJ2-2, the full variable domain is GAGVSQSPRYKVTKRGQDVTLRCDPISSHATLYWYQQALGQGPEFLTYFNYEAQPDKSGLPSDRFSAERPEGSISTLTIQRTEQRDSAMYRCASSLSPAGELFFGEGSRLTVL.

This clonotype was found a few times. The CDR3 DNA sequence: TGTGCCAGCAGCGCGCGGGACGGGAGCTCCTACAATGAGCAGTTCTTC. Residues: CASSARDGSSYNEQFF. The chain couples TRBV5-4 to TRBJ2-1, with TRBD2 as a possible D gene (6 bases). Looked up from germline, CDR1 is SGHNT and CDR2 is YYREEE (reference sequence). The CDR3 runs to 16 residues. Trimming took off 4 bases at V and 0 bases at J, with 14 bases between the two ends.

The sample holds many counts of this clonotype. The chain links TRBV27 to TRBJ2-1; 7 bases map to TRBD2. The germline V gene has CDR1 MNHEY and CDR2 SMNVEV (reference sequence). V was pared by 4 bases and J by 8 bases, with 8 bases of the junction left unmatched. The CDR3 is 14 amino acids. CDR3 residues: CASSYPGRGDEQFF. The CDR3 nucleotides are TGTGCCAGCAGTTACCCGGGACGGGGGGATGAGCAGTTCTTC.

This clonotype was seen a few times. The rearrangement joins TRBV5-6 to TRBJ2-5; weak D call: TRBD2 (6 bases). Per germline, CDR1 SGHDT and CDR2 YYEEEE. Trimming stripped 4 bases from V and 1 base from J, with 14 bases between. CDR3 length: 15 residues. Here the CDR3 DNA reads TGTGCCAGCAGCAGCCGGGGGAGAGGCCAAGAGACCCAGTACTTC. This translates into CASSSRGRGQETQYF.

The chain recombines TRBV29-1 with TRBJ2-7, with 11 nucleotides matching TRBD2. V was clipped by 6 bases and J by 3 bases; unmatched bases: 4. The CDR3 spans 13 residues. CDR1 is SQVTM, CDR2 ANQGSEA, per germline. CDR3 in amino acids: CSVVLAGVYEQYF. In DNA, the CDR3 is TGCAGCGTGGTACTAGCGGGGGTCTACGAGCAGTACTTC.

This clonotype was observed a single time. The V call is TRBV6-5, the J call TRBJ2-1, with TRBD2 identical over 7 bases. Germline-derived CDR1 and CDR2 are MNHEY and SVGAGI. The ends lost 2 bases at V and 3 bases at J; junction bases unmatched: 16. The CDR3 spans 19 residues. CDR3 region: CASSYRPSGVRLVYNEQFF. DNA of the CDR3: TGTGCCAGCAGTTACCGACCGAGCGGGGTACGGTTGGTCTACAATGAGCAGTTCTTC.

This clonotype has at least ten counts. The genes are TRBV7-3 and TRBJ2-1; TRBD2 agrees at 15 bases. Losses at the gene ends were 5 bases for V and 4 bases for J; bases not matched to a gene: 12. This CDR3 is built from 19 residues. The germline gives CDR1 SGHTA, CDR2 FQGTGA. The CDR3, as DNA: TGTGCCAGCAGCCGGACCTCCGGGACTAGCGGGAGGAAGTACAATGAGCAGTTCTTC. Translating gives CASSRTSGTSGRKYNEQFF.

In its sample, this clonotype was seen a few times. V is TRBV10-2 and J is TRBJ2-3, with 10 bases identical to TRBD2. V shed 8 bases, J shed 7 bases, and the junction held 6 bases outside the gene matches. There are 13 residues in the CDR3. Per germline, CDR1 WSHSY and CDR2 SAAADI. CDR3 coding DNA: TGCGCCAGCGCTAGCGGGAGATTGTATACGCAGTATTTT. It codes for CASASGRLYTQYF.

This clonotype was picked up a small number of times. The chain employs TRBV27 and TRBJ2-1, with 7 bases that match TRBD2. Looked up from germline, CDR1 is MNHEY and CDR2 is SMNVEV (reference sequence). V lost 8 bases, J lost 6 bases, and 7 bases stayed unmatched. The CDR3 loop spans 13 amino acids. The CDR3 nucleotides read TGTGCCAGCCTGCGGGAGCCTGGCAATGAGCAGTTCTTC. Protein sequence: CASLREPGNEQFF.

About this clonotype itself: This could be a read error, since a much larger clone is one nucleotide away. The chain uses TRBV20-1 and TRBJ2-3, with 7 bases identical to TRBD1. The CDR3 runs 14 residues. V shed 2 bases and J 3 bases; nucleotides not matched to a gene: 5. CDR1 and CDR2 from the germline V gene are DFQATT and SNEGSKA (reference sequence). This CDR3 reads CSARYRGQTDTQYF. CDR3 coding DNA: TGCAGTGCTAGATACAGGGGTCAAACAGATACGCAGTATTTT.

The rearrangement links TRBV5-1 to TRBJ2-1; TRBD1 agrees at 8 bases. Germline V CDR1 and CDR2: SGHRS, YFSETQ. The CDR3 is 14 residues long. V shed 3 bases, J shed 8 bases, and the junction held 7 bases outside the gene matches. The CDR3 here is CASSYRGYSYEQFF. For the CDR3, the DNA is TGCGCCAGCAGCTACAGGGGGTACTCCTATGAGCAGTTCTTC.

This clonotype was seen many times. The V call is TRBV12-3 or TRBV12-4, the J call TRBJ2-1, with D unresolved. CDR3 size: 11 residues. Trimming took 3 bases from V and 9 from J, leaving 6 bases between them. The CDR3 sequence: CASSFVGEQFF. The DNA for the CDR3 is TGTGCCAGCAGTTTTGTTGGTGAGCAGTTCTTC.

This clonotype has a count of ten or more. The CDR3 is CASSFSRDQPQHF. CDR3 nucleotides: TGTGCCAGCAGCTTTAGCAGGGATCAGCCCCAGCATTTT. This chain connects TRBV7-9 to TRBJ1-5; weak D call: TRBD1 (5 bases). V lost 3 bases and J 5 bases, leaving 8 bases between the germline ends. CDR3 length: 13 residues. Germline CDR1 reads SEHNR; CDR2 reads FQNEAQ (reference sequence).

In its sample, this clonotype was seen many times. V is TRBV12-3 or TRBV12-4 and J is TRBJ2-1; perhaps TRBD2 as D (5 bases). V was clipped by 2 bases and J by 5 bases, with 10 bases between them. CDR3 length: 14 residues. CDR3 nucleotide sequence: TGTGCCAGCAGTTTATTGGAAGCGGACAATGAGCAGTTCTTC. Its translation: CASSLLEADNEQFF.

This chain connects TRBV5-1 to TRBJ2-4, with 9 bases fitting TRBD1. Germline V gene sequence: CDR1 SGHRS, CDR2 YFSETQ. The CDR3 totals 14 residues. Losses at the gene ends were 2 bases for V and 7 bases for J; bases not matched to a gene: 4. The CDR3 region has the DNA TGCGCCAGCAGCTTCGCTGGACAGGGGAACATTCAGTACTTC. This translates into CASSFAGQGNIQYF. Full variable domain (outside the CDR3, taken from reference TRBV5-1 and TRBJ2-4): KAGVTQTPRYLIKTRGQQVTLSCSPISGHRSVSWYQQTPGQGLQFLFEYFSETQRNKGNFPGRFSGRQFSNSRSEMNVSTLELGDSALYLCASSFAGQGNIQYFGAGTRLSVL.

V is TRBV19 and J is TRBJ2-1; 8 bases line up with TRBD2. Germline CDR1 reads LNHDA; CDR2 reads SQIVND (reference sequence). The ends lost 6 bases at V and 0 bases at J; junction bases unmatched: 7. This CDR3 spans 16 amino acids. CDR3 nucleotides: TGTGCCAGTAGCGATGGACTAGCCCTCTCCTACAATGAGCAGTTCTTC. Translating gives CASSDGLALSYNEQFF.

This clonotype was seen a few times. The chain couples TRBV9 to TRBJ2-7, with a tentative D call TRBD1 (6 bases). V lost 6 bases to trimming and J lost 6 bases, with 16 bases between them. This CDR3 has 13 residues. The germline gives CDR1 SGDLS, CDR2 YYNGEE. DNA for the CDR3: TGTGCCAGCAACGAGGGGGATTTGGGCGAGCAGTACTTC. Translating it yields CASNEGDLGEQYF.

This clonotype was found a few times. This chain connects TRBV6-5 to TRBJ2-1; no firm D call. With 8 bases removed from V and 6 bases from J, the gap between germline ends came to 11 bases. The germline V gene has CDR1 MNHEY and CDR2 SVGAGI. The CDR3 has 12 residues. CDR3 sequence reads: CASQSTVNEQFF. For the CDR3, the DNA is TGTGCCAGCCAATCGACTGTCAATGAGCAGTTCTTC.

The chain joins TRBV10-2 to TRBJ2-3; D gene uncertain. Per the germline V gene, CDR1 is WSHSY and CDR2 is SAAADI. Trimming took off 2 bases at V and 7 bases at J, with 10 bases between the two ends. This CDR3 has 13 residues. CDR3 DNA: TGCGCCAGCAGTGAGGTCGAGATCTATACGCAGTATTTT. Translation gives CASSEVEIYTQYF.

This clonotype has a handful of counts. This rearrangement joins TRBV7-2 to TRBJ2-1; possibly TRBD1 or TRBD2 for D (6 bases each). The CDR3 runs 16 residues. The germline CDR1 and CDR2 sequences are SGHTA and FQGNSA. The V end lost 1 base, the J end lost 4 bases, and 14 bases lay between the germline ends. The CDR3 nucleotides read TGTGCCAGCAGCTTAGTTGGGGGGCGGCCATACAATGAGCAGTTCTTC. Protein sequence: CASSLVGGRPYNEQFF.

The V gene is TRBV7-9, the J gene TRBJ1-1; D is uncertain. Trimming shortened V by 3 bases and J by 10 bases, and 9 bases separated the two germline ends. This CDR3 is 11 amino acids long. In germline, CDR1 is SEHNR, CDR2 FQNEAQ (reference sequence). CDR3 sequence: CASSLVHGAFF. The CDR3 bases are TGTGCCAGCAGCTTGGTCCACGGAGCTTTCTTT.

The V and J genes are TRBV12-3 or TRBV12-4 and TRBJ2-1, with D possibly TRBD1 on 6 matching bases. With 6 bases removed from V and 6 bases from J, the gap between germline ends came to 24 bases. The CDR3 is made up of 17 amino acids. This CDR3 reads CASSPRSWTEIPNEQFF. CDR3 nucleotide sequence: TGTGCCAGCAGCCCCCGGTCTTGGACAGAAATCCCCAATGAGCAGTTCTTC.

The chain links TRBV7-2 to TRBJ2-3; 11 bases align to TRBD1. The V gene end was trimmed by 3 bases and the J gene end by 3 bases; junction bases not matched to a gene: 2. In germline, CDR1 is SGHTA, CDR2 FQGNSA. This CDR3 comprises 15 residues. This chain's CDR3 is CASSLGQGDTDTQYF. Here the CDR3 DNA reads TGTGCCAGCAGCTTGGGACAGGGGGATACAGATACGCAGTATTTT.